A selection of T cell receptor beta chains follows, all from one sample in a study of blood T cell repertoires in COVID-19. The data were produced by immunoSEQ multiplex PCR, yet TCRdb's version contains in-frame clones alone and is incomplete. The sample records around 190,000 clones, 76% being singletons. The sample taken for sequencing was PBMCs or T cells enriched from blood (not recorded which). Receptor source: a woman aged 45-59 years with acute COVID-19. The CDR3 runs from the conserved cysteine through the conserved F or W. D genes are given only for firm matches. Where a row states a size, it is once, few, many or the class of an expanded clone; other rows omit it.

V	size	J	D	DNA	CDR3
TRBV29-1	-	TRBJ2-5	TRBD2	TGCAGCGTTGGGGGACTAGCGGCTCGTGGGGAGACCCAGTACTTC	CSVGGLAARGETQYF
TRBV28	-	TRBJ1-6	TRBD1	TGTGCCAGCAGGCCTCGACAGGGCTCCAATTCACCCCTCCACTTT	CASRPRQGSNSPLHF
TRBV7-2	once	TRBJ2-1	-	TGTGCCAGCAGGCCCACTGAGAGGGGGACCTACAATGAGCAGTTCTTC	CASRPTERGTYNEQFF
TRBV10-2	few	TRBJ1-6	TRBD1	TGCGCCAGCACTATTAGGACAGGGGGTTATTCACCCCTCCACTTT	CASTIRTGGYSPLHF
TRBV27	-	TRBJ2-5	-	TGTGCCAGCCGCGGTGATGATAGAGAGACCCAGTACTTC	CASRGDDRETQYF
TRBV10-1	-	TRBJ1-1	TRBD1	TGCGCCAGCAGTAAATACAGGGGTGGTGAAGCTTTCTTT	CASSKYRGGEAFF
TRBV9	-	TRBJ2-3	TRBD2	TGTGCCAGCAGCGTAGTAAGCGGGGGCGCATCGGATACGCAGTATTTT	CASSVVSGGASDTQYF
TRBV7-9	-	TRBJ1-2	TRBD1	TGTGCCAGCAGCTTAGAAACAGGGGGCCGAGCTAGCGGCTACACCTTC	CASSLETGGRASGYTF
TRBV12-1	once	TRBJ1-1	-	TGTGCCAGCAGCTCATCCCGGGACAGGGAAAGCGCCTCACGGAACACTGAAGCTTTCTTT	CASSSSRDRESASRNTEAFF
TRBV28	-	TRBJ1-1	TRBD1	TGTGCCAGCAGTAAGGAACCGGGACAGGGGAACACTGAAGCTTTCTTT	CASSKEPGQGNTEAFF
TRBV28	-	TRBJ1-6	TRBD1	TGTGCCAGCACCTTGGACAGGGCCTCTGATTCACCCCTCCACTTT	CASTLDRASDSPLHF
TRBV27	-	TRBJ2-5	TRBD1	TGTGCCAGCCGACAGGGGACAAGACAAGAGACCCAGTACTTC	CASRQGTRQETQYF
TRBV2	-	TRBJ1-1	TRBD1	TGTGCCAGCAGTGGGACAGGGGGCCTGAACACTGAAGCTTTCTTT	CASSGTGGLNTEAFF
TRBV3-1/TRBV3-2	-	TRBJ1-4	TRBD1	TGTGCCAGCAGCCAGGTACAAACAGGGGGTGAAAAACTGTTTTTT	CASSQVQTGGEKLFF